A single sample is the source of the 6 T cell receptor beta chains below, sequenced in a study of cytomegalovirus exposure and HLA in healthy donors. Amplification used 60 Vbeta primers and 13 Jbeta primers. Clones were read by immunoSEQ multiplex PCR, and TCRdb kept only the in-frame ones, dropping some. The sample has about 160,000 clones; around 83% are singletons. Sequenced input: PBMCs. The receptor set was obtained from a man over 45 in good health and CMV-seropositive.

The rearrangement uses TRBV11-2 and TRBJ2-1, with 12 positions matching TRBD2. Per the germline V gene, CDR1 is SGHAT and CDR2 is FQNNGV. V dropped 3 bases and J dropped 10; count of bases not matched to a gene: 13. The CDR3 loop spans 17 amino acids. This CDR3 reads CASSFSTSGGPLGEQFF. The CDR3 coding sequence is TGTGCCAGCAGCTTTTCGACTAGCGGGGGACCCCTCGGGGAGCAGTTCTTC.

CDR3 residues: CARFRDTANTGELFF. Here the CDR3 DNA reads TGTGCCAGGTTCCGGGACACCGCGAACACCGGGGAGCTGTTTTTT. The genes are TRBV2 and TRBJ2-2, with D possibly matching TRBD1 (6 bases). CDR1 SNHLY and CDR2 FYNNEI come from the germline V gene. The CDR3 has 15 amino acids. V was trimmed by 9 bases and J by 0 bases, leaving 14 bases between them.

The chain carries TRBV6-1 and TRBJ2-1; TRBD2 matches at 12 bases. The length of the CDR3 is 15 residues. J lost 6 bases, V lost 8 bases, and 8 bases had no gene match. CDR1 MNHNS and CDR2 SASEGT come from the germline V gene. CDR3 coding DNA: TGTGCCAGCCTTTTACTAGCGGGGGGTTCCAATGAGCAGTTCTTC. Its protein is CASLLLAGGSNEQFF.

Details on this clone: The sample holds other DNA sequences that translate to the same CDR3. V and J are TRBV27 and TRBJ2-3; D is perhaps TRBD2 (5 bases). CDR1 is MNHEY and CDR2 is SMNVEV in the germline V gene (reference sequence). CDR3 size: 14 residues. V lost 4 bases, J lost 1 base, and 9 bases lay in between. This CDR3 is CASSSRGGTDTQYF. The CDR3 region has the DNA TGTGCCAGCAGTTCCCGGGGTGGCACAGATACGCAGTATTTT.

This clone has just a few counts. Other nucleotide sequences from this sample produce the same CDR3. The CDR3 is CASSPGTSGYNEQFF. DNA of the CDR3: TGTGCCAGCAGTCCCGGGACTAGCGGCTACAATGAGCAGTTCTTC. The rearrangement uses TRBV6-5 and TRBJ2-1, with 11 bases lining up with TRBD2. V dropped 5 bases and J dropped 3; count of bases not matched to a gene: 3. CDR3 size: 15 residues. The germline CDR1 and CDR2 sequences are MNHEY and SVGAGI.

The chain recombines TRBV7-3 with TRBJ1-3; D not resolved. CDR1 is SGHTA, CDR2 FQGTGA, per germline. The CDR3 runs to 15 residues. V was pared by 1 base and J by 1 base, with 8 bases between. CDR3 in amino acids: CASSLNGRSGNTIYF. CDR3 DNA sequence: TGTGCCAGCAGCTTAAATGGGAGGTCTGGAAACACCATATATTTT.